These T cell receptor beta chains were read from a single sample in a study of breast tumors, draining lymph nodes, adjacent tissues. MiXCR was run by TCRdb on the multiplex PCR reads, yielding one entry per CDR3 protein. The sample carries about 230,000 distinct CDR3 sequences, about 34% recorded once. The specimen sequenced was axillary lymph node tissue. These receptors originate from a female donor with breast cancer. Some clones in this sample may be carry-over from other donors' samples. CDR3s include the opening cysteine and the closing phenylalanine or tryptophan. Each record gives: V gene, D gene, clone size, J gene, CDR3 protein, CDR3 DNA. The D gene is left open where the match is weak. Size tells how often a clone was seen (once, few, many) or the class of an expanded clone, and some rows leave it out.

TRBV24-1	NA	many	TRBJ2-5	CATSPPGPQETQYF	TGTGCCACCAGTCCCCCGGGTCCTCAAGAGACCCAGTACTTC
TRBV7-9	TRBD1	many	TRBJ2-1	CASSRWGTGRVVEQFF	TGTGCCAGCAGCCGATGGGGGACAGGGAGAGTGGTTGAGCAGTTCTTC
TRBV28	NA	few	TRBJ1-5	CASSSLGTREDQPQHF	TGTGCCAGCAGCAGTTTAGGGACAAGGGAGGATCAGCCCCAGCATTTT
TRBV20-1	TRBD2	NA	TRBJ2-5	CSARDYPTSGGAFGTQYF	TGCAGTGCTAGAGATTACCCTACTAGCGGGGGGGCATTCGGGACCCAGTACTTC
TRBV2	NA	many	TRBJ2-3	CASNGGWADTQYF	TGTGCCAGCAATGGAGGGTGGGCAGATACGCAGTATTTT
TRBV20-1	TRBD1	many	TRBJ1-2	CSANTGTASNYGYTF	TGCAGTGCAAACACCGGGACAGCATCTAACTATGGCTACACCTTC
TRBV4-1	NA	NA	TRBJ2-6	CASTGIGANVLTF	TGCGCCAGCACGGGGATAGGGGCCAACGTCCTGACTTTC
TRBV29-1	TRBD1	few	TRBJ2-1	CSATLGGDERFF	TGCAGCGCCACCCTAGGGGGCGATGAGCGGTTCTTC
TRBV6-2/TRBV6-3	NA	few	TRBJ2-1	CASSNSARINEQFF	TGTGCCAGCAGTAACTCAGCTAGAATCAATGAGCAGTTCTTC
TRBV20-1	TRBD1	NA	TRBJ2-2	CSALGQGEPGELFF	TGCAGTGCTCTAGGACAGGGGGAGCCCGGGGAGCTGTTTTTT
TRBV13	NA	many	TRBJ2-7	CASSLARHPSYEQYF	TGTGCCAGCAGCTTAGCCCGACACCCCTCCTACGAGCAGTACTTC
TRBV7-9	TRBD1	many	TRBJ2-3	CASSPGQGVLTDTQYF	TGTGCCAGCAGCCCGGGACAGGGGGTGCTCACAGATACGCAGTATTTT
TRBV7-2	NA	many	TRBJ1-6	CASSLRGNNSPLHF	TGTGCCAGCAGCTTGCGGGGGAATAATTCACCCCTCCACTTT
TRBV5-4	NA	NA	TRBJ2-3	CASSSRTTTDTQYF	TGTGCCAGCAGCTCACGGACTACCACAGATACGCAGTATTTT
TRBV14	TRBD1	many	TRBJ1-6	CASSQDGTANSPLHF	TGTGCCAGCAGCCAAGATGGGACAGCTAATTCACCCCTCCACTTT
TRBV19	NA	NA	TRBJ1-4	CASTPSSSGTGSTGKLFF	TGTGCCAGTACCCCGAGTTCTAGCGGGACGGGGTCCACAGGTAAACTGTTTTTT
TRBV24-1	NA	many	TRBJ1-3	CATEDISGNTIYF	TGTGCCACGGAGGACATTTCTGGAAACACCATATATTTT
TRBV20-1	NA	many	TRBJ2-1	CSAIQGAYNEQFF	TGCAGTGCTATCCAAGGGGCCTACAATGAGCAGTTCTTC
TRBV7-9	NA	NA	TRBJ2-5	CASSLAQLPLVQEPQYF	TGTGCCAGCAGCTTAGCCCAACTTCCGCTTGTTCAAGAGCCCCAGTACTTC
TRBV5-1	NA	many	TRBJ1-2	CASSLRTAASHGYTF	TGCGCCAGCAGCTTGAGAACAGCGGCTAGCCATGGCTACACCTTC
TRBV9	NA	few	TRBJ2-1	CASSGGGASSYNEQFF	TGTGCCAGCAGCGGGGGGGGGGCGAGCTCCTACAATGAGCAGTTCTTC
TRBV6-6	NA	once	TRBJ2-1	CASSDHLPEQFF	TGTGCCAGCAGCGACCACCTACCTGAGCAGTTCTTC
TRBV7-9	TRBD2	NA	TRBJ2-1	CASSRALAGGYNEQFF	TGTGCCAGCAGCCGCGCCCTAGCGGGAGGCTACAATGAGCAGTTCTTC
TRBV4-3	NA	many	TRBJ2-1	CASSQEAGIYREQFF	TGCGCCAGCAGCCAAGAAGCAGGGATTTATCGTGAGCAGTTCTTC
TRBV12-3/TRBV12-4	NA	NA	TRBJ1-5	CASRAGVADEQPQHF	TGTGCCAGCCGGGCAGGGGTAGCGGACGAGCAGCCCCAGCATTTT
TRBV9	NA	many	TRBJ2-2	CASSVRGRGGGVTGELFF	TGTGCCAGCAGCGTGAGGGGTCGGGGAGGGGGGGTCACCGGGGAGCTGTTTTTT
TRBV6-5	NA	NA	TRBJ2-6	CASGRGTGANVLTF	TGTGCCAGCGGGCGGGGGACAGGGGCCAACGTCCTGACTTTC
TRBV7-2	NA	NA	TRBJ1-5	CASSLAVGPQHF	TGTGCCAGCAGCTTAGCGGTCGGGCCCCAGCATTTT
TRBV7-9	NA	NA	TRBJ1-6	CASRPGTSSLLHF	TGCGCCAGCAGACCGGGGACAAGTTCACTCCTCCACTTT
TRBV2	NA	NA	TRBJ1-1	CASSEGGRWKMNTEAFF	TGTGCCAGCAGTGAGGGGGGTCGGTGGAAGATGAACACTGAAGCTTTCTTT
TRBV5-6	NA	many	TRBJ2-1	CASSLGGLYNEQFF	TGTGCCAGCAGCTTAGGGGGACTATACAATGAGCAGTTCTTC
TRBV5-8	NA	many	TRBJ2-5	CASRSVGRKETQYF	TGTGCCAGCAGATCGGTGGGCAGAAAAGAGACCCAGTACTTC